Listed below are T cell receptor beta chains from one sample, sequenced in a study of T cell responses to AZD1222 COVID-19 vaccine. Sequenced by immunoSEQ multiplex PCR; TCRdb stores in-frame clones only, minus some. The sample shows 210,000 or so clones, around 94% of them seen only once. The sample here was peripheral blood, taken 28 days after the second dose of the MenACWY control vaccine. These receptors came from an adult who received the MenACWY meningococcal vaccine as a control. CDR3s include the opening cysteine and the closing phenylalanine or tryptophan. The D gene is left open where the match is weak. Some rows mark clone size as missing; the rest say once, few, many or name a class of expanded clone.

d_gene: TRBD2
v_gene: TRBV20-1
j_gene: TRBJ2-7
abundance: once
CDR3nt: TGCAGTGCTAGTTTTCCAGCGGGGGCCTACGAGCAGTACTTC
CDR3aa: CSASFPAGAYEQYF

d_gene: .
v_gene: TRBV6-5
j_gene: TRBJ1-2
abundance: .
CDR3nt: TGTGCCAGCACTATGAAGTGGGTTTCTGGCTACACCTTC
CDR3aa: CASTMKWVSGYTF

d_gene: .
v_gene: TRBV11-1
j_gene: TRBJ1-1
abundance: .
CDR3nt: TGTGCCAGCAGCTTGGGTTGGAACACTGAAGCTTTCTTT
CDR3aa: CASSLGWNTEAFF

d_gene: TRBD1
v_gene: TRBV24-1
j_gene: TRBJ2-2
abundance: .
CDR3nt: TGTGCCACCAGTGAGCCGGGACAGGGGGCTGATGGGGAGCTGTTTTTT
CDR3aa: CATSEPGQGADGELFF

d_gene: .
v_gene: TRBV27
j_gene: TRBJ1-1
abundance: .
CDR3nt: TGTGCCAGCAGTTTATCTGGTAGGGCGAACACTGAAGCTTTCTTT
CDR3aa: CASSLSGRANTEAFF

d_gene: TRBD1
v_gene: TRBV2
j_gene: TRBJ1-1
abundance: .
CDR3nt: TGTGCCAGCGTGACAGGGGCTTTGAACACTGAAGCTTTCTTT
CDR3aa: CASVTGALNTEAFF

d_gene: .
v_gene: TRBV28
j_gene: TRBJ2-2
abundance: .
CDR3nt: TGTGCCAGCCTTGAGGCTGGATGGAACACCGGGGAGCTGTTTTTT
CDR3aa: CASLEAGWNTGELFF

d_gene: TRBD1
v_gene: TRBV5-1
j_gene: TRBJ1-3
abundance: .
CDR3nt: TGCGCCAGCAGCTTGGCCGGGACAGGGGATATCTCTGGAAACACCATATATTTT
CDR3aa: CASSLAGTGDISGNTIYF

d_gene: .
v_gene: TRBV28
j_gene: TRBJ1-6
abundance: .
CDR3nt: TGTGCCAGCAGCATCGACATTTCCCGGCCCCACTTT
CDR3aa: CASSIDISRPHF

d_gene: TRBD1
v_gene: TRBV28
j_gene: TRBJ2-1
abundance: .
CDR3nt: TGTGCCAGCAGTCCTCGACAGGGGGCGGGAAATGAGCAGTTCTTC
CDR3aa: CASSPRQGAGNEQFF

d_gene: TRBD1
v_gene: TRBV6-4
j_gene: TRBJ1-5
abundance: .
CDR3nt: TGTGCCAGCAACCGGGACAGAAATCAGCCCCAGCATTTT
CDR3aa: CASNRDRNQPQHF

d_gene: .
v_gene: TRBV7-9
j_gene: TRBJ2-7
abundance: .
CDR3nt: TGTGCCAGTCAAGGTCAGGGGTCCGAGCAGTACTTC
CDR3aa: CASQGQGSEQYF

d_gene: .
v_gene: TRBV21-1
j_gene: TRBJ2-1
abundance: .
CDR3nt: TGTGCCAGCAGCGTCGGGACAGGGAGAACCTACAATGAGCAGTTCTTC
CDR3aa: CASSVGTGRTYNEQFF

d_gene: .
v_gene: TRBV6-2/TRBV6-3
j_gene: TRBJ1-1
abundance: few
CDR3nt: TGTGCCAGCAGTTTAGGAACTGAAGCTTTCTTT
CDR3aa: CASSLGTEAFF

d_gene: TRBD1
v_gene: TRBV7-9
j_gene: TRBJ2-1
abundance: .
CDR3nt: TGTGCCAGCAGGCCCGGGACAGCGTACAATGAGCAGTTCTTC
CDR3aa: CASRPGTAYNEQFF

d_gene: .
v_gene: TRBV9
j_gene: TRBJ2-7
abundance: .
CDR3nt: TGTGCCAGCAGCTCCAGTGGTGGCGGGGCCTACGAGCAGTACTTC
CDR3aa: CASSSSGGGAYEQYF

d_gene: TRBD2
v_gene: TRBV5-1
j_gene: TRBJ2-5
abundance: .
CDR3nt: TGCGCCAGCAGAAGGACTAGCGGTACTGAAGAGACCCAGTACTTC
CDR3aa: CASRRTSGTEETQYF

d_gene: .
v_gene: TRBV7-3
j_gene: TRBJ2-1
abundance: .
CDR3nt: TGTGCCAGCAGCGCGACAGGCGGGGGATACAATGAGCAGTTCTTC
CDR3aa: CASSATGGGYNEQFF

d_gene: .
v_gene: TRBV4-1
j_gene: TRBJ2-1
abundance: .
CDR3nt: TGCGCCAGCAGCCAAGATCCGGCGGGACGATACAATGAGCAGTTCTTC
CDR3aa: CASSQDPAGRYNEQFF

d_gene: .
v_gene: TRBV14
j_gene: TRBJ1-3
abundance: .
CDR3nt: TGTGCCAGCAGCCAAGGGGATACCGGTCTTATCTCTGGAAACACCATATATTTT
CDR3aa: CASSQGDTGLISGNTIYF

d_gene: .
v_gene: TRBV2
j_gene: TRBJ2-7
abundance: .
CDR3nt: TGTGCCAGCAGTGAAGGGACCGCCTACGAGCAGTACTTC
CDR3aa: CASSEGTAYEQYF

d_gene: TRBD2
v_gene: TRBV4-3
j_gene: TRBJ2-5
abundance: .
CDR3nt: TGCGCCAGCAGCCAGTCCGGGGGGGCCCGGGAGACCCAGTACTTC
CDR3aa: CASSQSGGARETQYF

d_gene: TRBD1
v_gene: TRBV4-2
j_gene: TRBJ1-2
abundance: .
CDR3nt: TGTGCCAGCAGCCAACCTACAGGGGAGGTTGGCTACACCTTC
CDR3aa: CASSQPTGEVGYTF

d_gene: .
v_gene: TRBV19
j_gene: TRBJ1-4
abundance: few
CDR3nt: TGTGCCACAAACACAGGGGAAAAACTGTTTTTT
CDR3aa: CATNTGEKLFF

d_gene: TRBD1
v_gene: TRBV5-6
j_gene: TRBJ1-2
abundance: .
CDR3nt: TGTGCCAGCAGCCCGGCAGGGGGTAGTAGCTATGGCTACACCTTC
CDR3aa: CASSPAGGSSYGYTF

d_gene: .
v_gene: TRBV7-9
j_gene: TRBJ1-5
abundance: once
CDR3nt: TGTGCCAGCAGCTCCTTAGGACCTAGCAATCAGCCCCAGCATTTT
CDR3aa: CASSSLGPSNQPQHF

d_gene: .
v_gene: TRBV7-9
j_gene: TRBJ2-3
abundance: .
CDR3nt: TGTGCCAGCAGCTTAGGAGGGCGGGGCTGGATAGATACGCAGTATTTT
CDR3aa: CASSLGGRGWIDTQYF

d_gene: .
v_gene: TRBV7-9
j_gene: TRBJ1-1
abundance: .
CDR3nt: TGTGCCAGCAGCTTAGCCCTGGGGGGCACTGAAGCTTTCTTT
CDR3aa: CASSLALGGTEAFF

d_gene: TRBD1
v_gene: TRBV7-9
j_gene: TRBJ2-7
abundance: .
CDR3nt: TGTGCCAGCAGCATGAGGGGGGACAGGGTCTACGAGCAGTACTTC
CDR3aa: CASSMRGDRVYEQYF

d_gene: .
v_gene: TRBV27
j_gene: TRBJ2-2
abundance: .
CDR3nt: TGTGCCAGCAGTTTTCTGGGGGCGTCGGCCGGGGAGCTGTTTTTT
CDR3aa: CASSFLGASAGELFF

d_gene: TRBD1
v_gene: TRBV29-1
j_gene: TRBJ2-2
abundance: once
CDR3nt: TGCACCGCCTCCCGGACAGGGAACACCGGGGAGCTGTTTTTT
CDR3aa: CTASRTGNTGELFF

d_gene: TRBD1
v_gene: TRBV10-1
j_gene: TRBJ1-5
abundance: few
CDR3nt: TGCGCCAGCAGTGCGACAGGGGATCAGCCCCAGCATTTT
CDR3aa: CASSATGDQPQHF

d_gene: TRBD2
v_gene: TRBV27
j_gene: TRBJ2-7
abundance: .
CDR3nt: TGTGCCAGCACCAGAACGGGACTAGCGGGGGACTTCTCCTACGAGCAGTACTTC
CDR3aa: CASTRTGLAGDFSYEQYF

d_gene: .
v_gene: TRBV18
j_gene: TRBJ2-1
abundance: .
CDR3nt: TGTGCCAGCTCACCAAGTGAGAGCTCCTACAATGAGCAGTTCTTC
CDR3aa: CASSPSESSYNEQFF

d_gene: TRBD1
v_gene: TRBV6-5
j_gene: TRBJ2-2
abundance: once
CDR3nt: TGTGCCAGCAGGAGGACAGGGTGGGACACCGGGGAGCTGTTTTTT
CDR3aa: CASRRTGWDTGELFF

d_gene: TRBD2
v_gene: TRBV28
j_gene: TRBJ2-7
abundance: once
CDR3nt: TGTGCCAGCAATGAACCCGGACTAGCGGGGACCTACGAGCAGTACTTC
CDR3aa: CASNEPGLAGTYEQYF